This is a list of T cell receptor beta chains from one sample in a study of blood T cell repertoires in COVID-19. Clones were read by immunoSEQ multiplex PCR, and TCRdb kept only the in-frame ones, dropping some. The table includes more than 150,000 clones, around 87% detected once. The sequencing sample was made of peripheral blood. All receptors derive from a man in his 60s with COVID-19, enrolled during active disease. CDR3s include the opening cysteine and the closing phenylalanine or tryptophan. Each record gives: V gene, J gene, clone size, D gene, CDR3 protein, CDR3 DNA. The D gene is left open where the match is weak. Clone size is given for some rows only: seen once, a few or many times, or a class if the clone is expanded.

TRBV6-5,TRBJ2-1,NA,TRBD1,CASKQGVPYNEQFF,TGTGCCAGCAAACAGGGGGTACCCTACAATGAGCAGTTCTTC
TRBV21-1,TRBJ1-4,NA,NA,CASSKSGEQGTNEKLFF,TGTGCCAGCAGCAAATCGGGTGAACAGGGAACTAATGAAAAACTGTTTTTT
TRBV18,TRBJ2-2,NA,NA,CASSPPAGLPGELFF,TGTGCCAGCTCACCACCTGCAGGGTTGCCCGGGGAGCTGTTTTTT
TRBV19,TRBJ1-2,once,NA,CASSTPQQGNYGYTF,TGTGCCAGTAGTACCCCCCAACAGGGTAACTATGGCTACACCTTC
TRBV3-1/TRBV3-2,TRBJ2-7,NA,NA,CASSQGILEQYF,TGTGCCAGCAGCCAAGGCATCCTAGAGCAGTACTTC
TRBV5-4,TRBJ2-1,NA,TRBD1,CASTLRTGGPYNEQFF,TGTGCCAGCACACTACGGACAGGCGGACCCTACAATGAGCAGTTCTTC
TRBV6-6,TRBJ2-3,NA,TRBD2,CASTGLAYSTDTQYF,TGTGCCAGCACCGGACTAGCGTATAGCACAGATACGCAGTATTTT
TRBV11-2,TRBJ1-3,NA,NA,CASSLLTGDSGNTIYF,TGTGCCAGCAGCTTGCTTACAGGCGACTCTGGAAACACCATATATTTT
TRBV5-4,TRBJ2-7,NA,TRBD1,CASSLVGTGSLQYF,TGTGCCAGCAGCTTGGTAGGGACAGGCTCTTTGCAGTACTTC
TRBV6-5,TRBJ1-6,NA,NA,CASREGPLESPLHF,TGTGCCAGCAGGGAGGGGCCCCTGGAATCACCCCTCCACTTT
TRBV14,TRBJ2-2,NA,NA,CASSQDRVFTGELFF,TGTGCCAGCAGCCAAGATCGGGTCTTCACCGGGGAGCTGTTTTTT
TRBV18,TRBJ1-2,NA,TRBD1,CASSQQGQGKLGYGYTF,TGTGCCAGCTCCCAACAGGGACAGGGGAAACTCGGCTATGGCTACACCTTC
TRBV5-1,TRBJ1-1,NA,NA,CASSSGQSLNTEAFF,TGCGCCAGCAGCTCCGGACAGTCCTTGAACACTGAAGCTTTCTTT
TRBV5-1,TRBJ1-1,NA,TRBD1,CASSSGQGMNTEAFF,TGCGCCAGCAGCTCGGGACAGGGGATGAACACTGAAGCTTTCTTT
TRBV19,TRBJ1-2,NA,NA,CASSPEGASYGYTF,TGTGCCAGTAGTCCGGAGGGAGCCTCCTATGGCTACACCTTC
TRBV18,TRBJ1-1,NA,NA,CASSPQPLNEAFF,TGTGCCAGCTCACCACAGCCCCTCAATGAAGCTTTCTTT